The 19 T cell receptor beta chains below come from one sample, sequenced in a study of blood T cell repertoires in COVID-19. Measured with immunoSEQ multiplex PCR; TCRdb has only the in-frame clones, and not every one. The sample lists 250,000 to 300,000 clones, approximately 90% seen once, with over 3.5% in the top ten. Sequenced: peripheral blood. These receptors all stem from a woman between 40 and 55 years old with acute or convalescent COVID-19.

The rearrangement uses TRBV12-5 and TRBJ1-2; D unresolved. The germline V gene encodes CDR1 LGHNT and CDR2 FRNRAP. Trimming removed 1 base at V and 4 bases at J, with 13 bases between. The CDR3 is 15 amino acids. The CDR3 region is CASGLAKAQVYGYTF. CDR3 bases: TGTGCTAGTGGTTTGGCCAAAGCCCAGGTCTATGGCTACACCTTC.

V and J are TRBV24-1 and TRBJ1-4; weak D call: TRBD1 (5 bases). Between the trimmed V and J ends, which lost 4 bases and 7 bases, there was a span of 18 bases. The CDR3 covers 16 residues. From germline, CDR1 is KGHDR and CDR2 SFDVKD. Here the CDR3 reads CATSDPTGGPSEKLFF. In nucleotides, the CDR3 is TGTGCCACCAGTGACCCTACAGGCGGTCCAAGTGAAAAACTGTTTTTT.

The genes are TRBV19 and TRBJ1-2; 10 bases agree with TRBD1. V lost 3 bases to trimming and J lost 4 bases; unmatched junction nucleotides: 2. This CDR3 spans 14 amino acids. Germline V gene lookup returns CDR1 LNHDA and CDR2 SQIVND (reference sequence). The CDR3 DNA reads as TGTGCCAGTAGTATGGGGACAGGGGTCTATGGCTACACCTTC. It encodes CASSMGTGVYGYTF.

The genes are TRBV12-3 or TRBV12-4 and TRBJ1-1; D perhaps matches TRBD1 (5 bases). The CDR3 is 13 amino acids. The V gene lost 6 bases and the J gene lost 5 bases, with 13 bases spanning the gap. The CDR3 spells CASRSSRVTEAFF. CDR3 DNA: TGTGCCAGCAGATCTTCCAGGGTTACTGAAGCTTTCTTT.

The J gene is TRBJ2-5, the V gene TRBV3-1 (or the pseudogene TRBV3-2); weak D call: TRBD2 (5 bases). Between the trimmed V and J ends, which lost 1 base and 7 bases, there was a span of 10 bases. This CDR3 region has 13 residues. Germline V lookup: CDR1 LGHDT, CDR2 YNNKEL (reference sequence). This CDR3 is CASSQVTAGTQYF. CDR3 DNA sequence: TGTGCCAGCAGCCAAGTCACGGCGGGGACCCAGTACTTC.

The genes are TRBV30 and TRBJ1-2; possibly TRBD1 for D (5 bases). The V gene lost 4 bases and the J gene lost 8 bases, with 17 bases spanning the gap. From germline, CDR1 is GTSNPN and CDR2 SVGIG (reference sequence). The CDR3 totals 13 residues. The CDR3 nucleotides read TGTGCCTGGAACCGGTTGGGGGGAGGGGGCTACACCTTC. This gives the protein CAWNRLGGGGYTF. Full variable domain (outside the CDR3, taken from reference TRBV30 and TRBJ1-2): SQTIHQWPATLVQPVGSPLSLECTVEGTSNPNLYWYRQAAGRGLQLLFYSVGIGQISSEVPQNLSASRPQDRQFILSSKKLLLSDSGFYLCAWNRLGGGGYTFGSGTRLTVV.

The V gene is TRBV19, the J gene TRBJ1-5; 9 nucleotides match TRBD1. Trimming at V came to 8 bases and at J to 5 bases, leaving 7 bases not matched to a gene. Germline CDR1 and CDR2: LNHDA and SQIVND (reference sequence). The CDR3 totals 14 residues. Here the CDR3 DNA reads TGTGCCAGTCACAGGGGGCGCAGAGATCAGCCCCAGCATTTT. Encoded protein: CASHRGRRDQPQHF.

The chain uses TRBV11-1 and TRBJ2-1, with no clear D. Germline V gives CDR1 SGHAT, CDR2 FQDESV (reference sequence). The CDR3 covers 15 residues. V lost 1 base and J 0 bases, leaving 7 bases between the germline ends. CDR3 protein: CASSLVWSSYNEQFF. The DNA for the CDR3 is TGTGCCAGCAGCTTAGTCTGGAGCTCCTACAATGAGCAGTTCTTC.

The chain employs TRBV3-1 (or the pseudogene TRBV3-2) and TRBJ1-5, with D hard to call. The CDR3 covers 15 residues. Trimming removed 1 base at V and 4 bases at J, with 11 bases between. CDR1 is LGHDT, CDR2 YNNKEL, per germline (reference sequence). The CDR3 region has the DNA TGTGCCAGCAGCCAAGGTGAAGCGGGGAATCAGCCCCAGCATTTT. Translated, it gives CASSQGEAGNQPQHF.

The chain employs TRBV27 and TRBJ1-1, with D perhaps matching TRBD1 (5 bases). V gave up 5 bases and J gave up 8 bases, with 18 bases separating them. The CDR3 is made up of 14 amino acids. Germline CDR1 and CDR2: MNHEY and SMNVEV (reference sequence). CDR3 in amino acids: CASSPPGGHLEAFF. CDR3 DNA sequence: TGTGCCAGCAGTCCCCCGGGAGGACATTTGGAAGCTTTCTTT.

V gene TRBV9 combines with J gene TRBJ2-5; 7 bases are a match to TRBD2. The V and J ends lost 0 bases and 5 bases, in that order; junction bases with no gene match: 10. The germline V gene has CDR1 SGDLS and CDR2 YYNGEE. The CDR3 sequence is 16 residues long. The CDR3: CASSVVAGVNRETQYF. CDR3 DNA: TGTGCCAGCAGCGTAGTGGCGGGGGTTAACAGGGAGACCCAGTACTTC.

In its sample, this clone was seen once. The chain combines TRBV9 with TRBJ2-2, with D possibly TRBD1 on 6 matching bases. Germline V gene data show CDR1 as SGDLS and CDR2 as YYNGEE. The CDR3 runs 15 residues. Trimming took off 4 bases at V and 3 bases at J, with 13 bases between the two ends. CDR3: CASSRGTGYTGELFF. The CDR3 bases are TGTGCCAGCAGCCGAGGTACAGGGTACACCGGGGAGCTGTTTTTT.

V usage is TRBV30 and J usage is TRBJ1-4; a weak D match, TRBD1 (5 bases). The CDR3 totals 12 residues. V lost 1 base, J lost 16 bases, and 16 bases lay in between. CDR1 is GTSNPN, CDR2 SVGIG, per germline (reference sequence). The CDR3: CAWSDPRGLRFF. As DNA, the CDR3 is TGTGCCTGGAGTGATCCCCGGGGGTTACGGTTTTTT.

The rearrangement uses TRBV6-1 and TRBJ2-6, with D possibly matching TRBD1 (6 bases). This CDR3 is built from 17 residues. V was shortened by 0 bases and J by 0 bases, with 9 bases between the two germline ends. Germline values: CDR1 MNHNS, CDR2 SASEGT. The CDR3 bases are TGTGCCAGCAGTGAAGCTGTGGGGGCCTCTGGGGCCAACGTCCTGACTTTC. Translation gives CASSEAVGASGANVLTF.

This chain joins TRBV18 and TRBJ2-5; 8 nucleotides align to TRBD2. This CDR3 region has 15 residues. Germline V gene sequence: CDR1 KGHSH, CDR2 LQKENI. After removal of 2 bases from V and 4 bases from J, the junction contained 6 bases not matched to a gene. CDR3 protein: CASSPDTAGVETQYF. The CDR3 DNA reads as TGTGCCAGCTCACCAGATACAGCGGGGGTAGAGACCCAGTACTTC. The full variable domain, rest sourced from reference TRBV18 and TRBJ2-5, is NAGVMQNPRHLVRRRGQEARLRCSPMKGHSHVYWYRQLPEEGLKFMVYLQKENIIDESGMPKERFSAEFPKEGPSILRIQQVVRGDSAAYFCASSPDTAGVETQYFGPGTRLLVL.

The chain is built from TRBV29-1 and TRBJ1-1; no definite D call. V was pared by 4 bases and J by 1 base, with 7 bases between. The CDR3 sequence is 12 residues long. Germline CDR1 reads SQVTM; CDR2 reads ANQGSEA. The chain's CDR3 is CSVGSGNTEAFF. CDR3 in DNA: TGCAGCGTTGGGTCGGGGAACACTGAAGCTTTCTTT.

The chain couples TRBV25-1 to TRBJ2-3; 11 bases are a match to TRBD1. V dropped 9 bases and J dropped 6; count of bases not matched to a gene: 5. Germline V CDR1 and CDR2: MGHDK, SYGVNS. This CDR3 has 13 amino acids. CDR3 sequence reads: CASGQGARDTQYF. CDR3 nucleotides: TGTGCCAGTGGACAGGGGGCGAGGGATACGCAGTATTTT.

The genes are TRBV10-3 and TRBJ1-2, with 7 bases aligning to TRBD1. CDR1 and CDR2 from the germline V gene are ENHRY and SYGVKD. This CDR3 contains 13 residues. Germline trimming cut 0 bases from V and 6 bases from J; bases unmatched to any gene: 1. DNA for the CDR3: TGTGCCATCAGTGAGTCCGGACAGGATGGCTACACCTTC. It codes for CAISESGQDGYTF.

The V call is TRBV27, the J call TRBJ1-1; weak D call: TRBD1 (5 bases). The CDR3 has 14 residues. Per germline, CDR1 MNHEY and CDR2 SMNVEV (reference sequence). V shed 6 bases and J shed 7 bases, with 18 bases lying between them. CDR3 coding DNA: TGTGCCAGCAGAAATATCGGGTCGGACATTGAAGCTTTCTTT. Translating gives CASRNIGSDIEAFF.